This T cell receptor (beta chain) comes out of a study of radiotherapy plus CTLA-4 blockade in lung cancer. This clone appeared a few times. Its antigen is unidentified. From germline, CDR1 is SEHNR and CDR2 FQNEAQ (reference sequence). The trim removed 2 bases at V and 6 bases at J, leaving 9 bases unmatched. The CDR3 extends over 16 amino acids. This table comes from immunoSEQ multiplex PCR, and its TCRdb copy is limited to in-frame clones, with some not included. The sample has 85,000 to 120,000 clones, about 85% seen once. Study results and caveats: The study found tumor-derived TCR clones expanded in blood after radiotherapy plus ipilimumab.

This sample comprised peripheral blood, obtained from a patient treated with radiotherapy plus ipilimumab. The chain has TRBV7-9 and TRBJ2-3; TRBD2 matches 9 bases. The origin of this receptor is a human donor with non-small cell lung cancer that progressed on radiotherapy plus ipilimumab. Some clones in this sample may be carry-over from other donors' samples. In DNA form, the CDR3 reads TGTGCCAGCAGCTTACTTTGGGCGGGGGGGCCGGATACGCAGTATTTT. This encodes CASSLLWAGGPDTQYF.